A selection of T cell receptor beta chains follows, all from one sample in a study of OX40 agonist ivuxolimab in advanced cancers. Profiled with immunoSEQ multiplex PCR; TCRdb holds only in-frame clones, not every one. Of around 75,000 clones listed, roughly 91% are singletons. This specimen consisted of CD4+ or CD8+ T cells sorted from blood, obtained in a trial of the OX40 agonist ivuxolimab. The receptor source for this set is an adult with an advanced solid tumor such as melanoma, head and neck, liver or kidney cancer. CDR3s include the opening cysteine and the closing phenylalanine or tryptophan. The D gene is left open where the match is weak. Only part of the rows carry a size: once, few, many, or a class if the clone is expanded.

J: TRBJ2-5; size: once; D: .; V: TRBV4-2; CDR3: CASSQVAGKETQYF; DNA: TGTGCCAGCAGCCAAGTGGCGGGGAAAGAGACCCAGTACTTC
J: TRBJ2-2; size: .; D: .; V: TRBV29-1; CDR3: CSVEGSESGELFF; DNA: TGCAGCGTTGAAGGATCTGAGTCCGGGGAGCTGTTTTTT
J: TRBJ2-2; size: few; D: .; V: TRBV5-1; CDR3: CASSLDRAANTGELFF; DNA: TGCGCCAGCAGCTTGGACAGGGCCGCGAACACCGGGGAGCTGTTTTTT
J: TRBJ1-2; size: .; D: .; V: TRBV28; CDR3: CASSLSGAGYGYTF; DNA: TGTGCCAGCAGTTTGTCTGGGGCGGGCTATGGCTACACCTTC
J: TRBJ1-3; size: once; D: .; V: TRBV2; CDR3: CASSEGLRNPGNTIYF; DNA: TGTGCCAGCAGTGAAGGATTACGGAATCCTGGAAACACCATATATTTT
J: TRBJ2-2; size: .; D: TRBD2; V: TRBV15; CDR3: CATSRGGDTGELFF; DNA: TGTGCCACCAGCAGGGGGGGGGACACCGGGGAGCTGTTTTTT
J: TRBJ2-1; size: .; D: .; V: TRBV21-1; CDR3: CASGTRAYWGCEQFF; DNA: TGTGCCAGTGGGACCCGGGCCTATTGGGGGTGTGAGCAGTTCTTC
J: TRBJ2-1; size: .; D: .; V: TRBV27; CDR3: CASNPPGHPASEQFF; DNA: TGTGCCAGCAACCCCCCGGGACACCCTGCCAGCGAGCAGTTCTTC
J: TRBJ1-2; size: .; D: .; V: TRBV19; CDR3: CASRGRGPYTF; DNA: TGTGCCAGTAGGGGGAGAGGCCCATACACCTTC
J: TRBJ1-2; size: .; D: .; V: TRBV2; CDR3: CASSDAGFGYGYTF; DNA: TGTGCCAGCAGTGACGCGGGGTTCGGCTATGGCTACACCTTC
J: TRBJ2-7; size: .; D: TRBD1; V: TRBV30; CDR3: CAWRDRALGPTLYEQYF; DNA: TGTGCCTGGAGGGACAGGGCCCTTGGGCCTACCCTCTACGAGCAGTACTTC
J: TRBJ1-2; size: .; D: .; V: TRBV28; CDR3: CASSLRTAHYGYTF; DNA: TGTGCCAGCAGTTTGCGGACAGCTCACTATGGCTACACCTTC
J: TRBJ1-4; size: .; D: TRBD1; V: TRBV5-1; CDR3: CASSLGQEGEKLFF; DNA: TGCGCCAGCAGCTTAGGACAGGAGGGAGAAAAACTGTTTTTT
J: TRBJ2-5; size: .; D: TRBD2; V: TRBV6-4; CDR3: CASRVQERGSQETQYF; DNA: TGTGCCAGCAGGGTTCAAGAGCGGGGGAGCCAAGAGACCCAGTACTTC
J: TRBJ1-5; size: once; D: TRBD1; V: TRBV6-5; CDR3: CASRPQGGNQPQHF; DNA: TGTGCCAGCAGGCCACAGGGGGGCAATCAGCCCCAGCATTTT
J: TRBJ1-4; size: .; D: .; V: TRBV5-1; CDR3: CASSLARGRGEKLFF; DNA: TGCGCCAGCAGCTTGGCCCGGGGGCGAGGCGAGAAACTGTTTTTT
J: TRBJ1-6; size: .; D: .; V: TRBV4-1; CDR3: CASSQAVSSYNSPLHF; DNA: TGCGCCAGCAGCCAAGCGGTGAGCTCCTATAATTCACCCCTCCACTTT
J: TRBJ1-5; size: .; D: .; V: TRBV28; CDR3: CASSPPPTPLGNQPQHF; DNA: TGTGCCAGCAGTCCTCCTCCGACCCCTTTGGGCAATCAGCCCCAGCATTTT
J: TRBJ1-4; size: .; D: .; V: TRBV7-9; CDR3: CASSPRQVGRRATNEKLFF; DNA: TGTGCCAGCAGCCCCCGACAGGTGGGCAGGAGGGCAACTAATGAAAAACTGTTTTTT
J: TRBJ1-4; size: once; D: TRBD1; V: TRBV5-1; CDR3: CASSLVGTGGEKLFF; DNA: TGCGCCAGCAGCTTGGTAGGGACAGGCGGAGAAAAACTGTTTTTT
J: TRBJ1-1; size: .; D: .; V: TRBV27; CDR3: CASSLSGVTEAFF; DNA: TGTGCCAGCAGTTTATCAGGGGTCACTGAAGCTTTCTTT
J: TRBJ2-3; size: once; D: .; V: TRBV5-1; CDR3: CASGQRTLSTDTQYF; DNA: TGCGCCAGCGGCCAGCGTACCCTTAGCACAGATACGCAGTATTTT
J: TRBJ2-7; size: .; D: .; V: TRBV6-1; CDR3: CASSERTYVYEQYF; DNA: TGTGCCAGCAGTGAAAGGACCTACGTATACGAGCAGTACTTC
J: TRBJ1-1; size: few; D: .; V: TRBV5-1; CDR3: CASSLRTQNTEAFF; DNA: TGCGCCAGCAGCTTAAGGACGCAGAACACTGAAGCTTTCTTT
J: TRBJ1-1; size: .; D: TRBD1; V: TRBV2; CDR3: CASSEIPQGGTEAFF; DNA: TGTGCCAGCAGTGAAATTCCACAGGGGGGAACTGAAGCTTTCTTT
J: TRBJ2-7; size: .; D: TRBD2; V: TRBV7-2; CDR3: CASSYGTSVEGEQYF; DNA: TGTGCCAGCAGTTATGGGACTAGCGTCGAGGGAGAGCAGTACTTC
J: TRBJ2-3; size: once; D: .; V: TRBV7-9; CDR3: CASSRTDTQYF; DNA: TGTGCCAGCAGCCGGACGGACACGCAGTATTTT
J: TRBJ1-3; size: once; D: .; V: TRBV28; CDR3: CASQTRAEHTIYF; DNA: TGTGCCAGCCAAACCAGGGCGGAACACACCATATATTTT
J: TRBJ1-5; size: few; D: .; V: TRBV6-5; CDR3: CASRGGSNQPQHF; DNA: TGTGCCAGCAGGGGTGGGAGCAATCAGCCCCAGCATTTT
J: TRBJ1-2; size: few; D: TRBD1; V: TRBV2; CDR3: CASSEGRTGQGYGYTF; DNA: TGTGCCAGCAGTGAAGGGCGGACAGGGCAAGGCTATGGCTACACCTTC
J: TRBJ2-2; size: .; D: TRBD1; V: TRBV19; CDR3: CASSIGGQGNTGELFF; DNA: TGTGCCAGTAGTATAGGGGGACAGGGGAACACCGGGGAGCTGTTTTTT
J: TRBJ1-6; size: once; D: .; V: TRBV19; CDR3: CASSISTGSYNSPLHF; DNA: TGTGCCAGTAGTATTTCAACAGGAAGCTATAATTCACCCCTCCACTTT
J: TRBJ1-1; size: .; D: .; V: TRBV6-1; CDR3: CASTRVGVATEAFF; DNA: TGTGCCAGCACCAGGGTAGGTGTGGCAACTGAAGCTTTCTTT
J: TRBJ1-1; size: .; D: .; V: TRBV5-1; CDR3: CASSFPRGSLNTEAFF; DNA: TGCGCCAGCAGCTTCCCTCGGGGCAGCCTGAACACTGAAGCTTTCTTT
J: TRBJ2-6; size: .; D: .; V: TRBV19; CDR3: CASSLSGANVLTF; DNA: TGTGCCAGTAGCCTCTCTGGGGCCAACGTCCTGACTTTC
J: TRBJ2-7; size: once; D: TRBD2; V: TRBV5-6; CDR3: CASSSTPRAGAHSYEQYF; DNA: TGTGCCAGCAGCTCGACCCCAAGGGCGGGAGCCCACTCCTACGAGCAGTACTTC
J: TRBJ2-7; size: .; D: .; V: TRBV6-5; CDR3: CASSYGAGPSYEQYF; DNA: TGTGCCAGCAGTTACGGGGCAGGGCCCTCCTACGAGCAGTACTTC
J: TRBJ2-2; size: .; D: TRBD1; V: TRBV5-1; CDR3: CASSLIGQENTGELFF; DNA: TGCGCCAGCAGCCTAATCGGACAGGAAAACACCGGGGAGCTGTTTTTT
J: TRBJ1-4; size: once; D: TRBD1; V: TRBV5-1; CDR3: CASSLTGAGREKLFF; DNA: TGCGCCAGCAGCCTTACAGGGGCAGGAAGGGAAAAACTGTTTTTT
J: TRBJ2-1; size: .; D: TRBD2; V: TRBV7-8; CDR3: CASSLRGGSYNEQFF; DNA: TGTGCCAGCAGCTTACGCGGGGGCTCCTACAATGAGCAGTTCTTC
J: TRBJ2-1; size: .; D: .; V: TRBV7-9; CDR3: CASSFGLNNEQFF; DNA: TGTGCCAGCAGCTTCGGGCTAAACAATGAGCAGTTCTTC